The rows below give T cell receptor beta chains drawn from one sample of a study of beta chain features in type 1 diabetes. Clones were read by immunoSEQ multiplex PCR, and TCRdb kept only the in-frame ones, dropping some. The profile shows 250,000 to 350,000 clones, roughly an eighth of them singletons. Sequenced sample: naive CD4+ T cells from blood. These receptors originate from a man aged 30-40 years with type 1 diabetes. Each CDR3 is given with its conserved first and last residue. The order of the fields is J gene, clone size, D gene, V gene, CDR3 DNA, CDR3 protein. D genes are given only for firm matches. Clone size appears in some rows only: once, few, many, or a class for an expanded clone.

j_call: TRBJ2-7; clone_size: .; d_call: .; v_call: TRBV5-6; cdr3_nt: TGTGCCAGCAGCTTGGGATGGGCTCAATCCTACGAGCAGTACTTC; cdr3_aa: CASSLGWAQSYEQYF
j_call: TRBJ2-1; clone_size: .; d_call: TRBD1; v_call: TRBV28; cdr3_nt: TGTGCCAGCAGGATCATTGGGGGACAGGGTTCCTACAATGAGCAGTTCTTC; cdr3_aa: CASRIIGGQGSYNEQFF
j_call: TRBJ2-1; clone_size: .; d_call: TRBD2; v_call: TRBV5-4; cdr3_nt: TGTGCCAGCAGCCGTAGCGGGAGCTCCTACAATGAGCAGTTCTTC; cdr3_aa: CASSRSGSSYNEQFF
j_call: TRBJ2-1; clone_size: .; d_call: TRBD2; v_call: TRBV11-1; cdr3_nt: TGTGCCAGCAGCTACCGGACTAGCGGGAGCTACAATGAGCAGTTCTTC; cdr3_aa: CASSYRTSGSYNEQFF
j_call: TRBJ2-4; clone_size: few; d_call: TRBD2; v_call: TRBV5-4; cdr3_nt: TGTGCCAGCAGCACTGCAACCCGGGGGGAAAACATTCAGTACTTC; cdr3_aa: CASSTATRGENIQYF
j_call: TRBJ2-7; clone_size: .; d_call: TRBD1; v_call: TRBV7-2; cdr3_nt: TGTGCCAGCAGCTTAGCCGGGACAGCCTACGAGCAGTACTTC; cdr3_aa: CASSLAGTAYEQYF
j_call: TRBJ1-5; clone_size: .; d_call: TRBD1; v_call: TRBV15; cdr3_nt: TGTGCCACCAGCAGGGACAGGTTTGGCAATCAGCCCCAGCATTTT; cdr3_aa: CATSRDRFGNQPQHF
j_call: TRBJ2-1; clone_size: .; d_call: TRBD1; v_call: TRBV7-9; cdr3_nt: TGTGCCAGCAGCTTGGGGACAGGGGCCAATGAGCAGTTCTTC; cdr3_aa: CASSLGTGANEQFF
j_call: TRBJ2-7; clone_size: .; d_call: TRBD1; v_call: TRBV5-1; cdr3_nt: TGCGCCAGCAGCTTGGGGACAGGCTACGAGCAGTACTTC; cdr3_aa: CASSLGTGYEQYF
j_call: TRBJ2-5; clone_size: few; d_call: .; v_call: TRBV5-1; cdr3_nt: TGCGCCAGCAGCTTGGCAGGAAGGTTGGAGACCCAGTACTTC; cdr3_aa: CASSLAGRLETQYF
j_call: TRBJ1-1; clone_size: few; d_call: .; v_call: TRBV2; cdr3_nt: TGTGCCAGCCGTGAAGGACAGTCCAGCACTGAAGCTTTCTTT; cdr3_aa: CASREGQSSTEAFF
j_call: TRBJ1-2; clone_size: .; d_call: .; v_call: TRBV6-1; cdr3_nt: TGTGCCAGCGGGGGGGACCTGCGGCATGGCTACACCTTC; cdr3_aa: CASGGDLRHGYTF
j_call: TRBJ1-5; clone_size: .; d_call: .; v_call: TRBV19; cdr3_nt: TGTGCCAGTAGTATAACAGGCGGATATAGCAATCAGCCCCAGCATTTT; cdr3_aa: CASSITGGYSNQPQHF
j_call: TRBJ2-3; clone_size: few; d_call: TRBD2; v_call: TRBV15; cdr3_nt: TGTGCCACCAGACTTAGCGGGAGCATGAGGACAGATACGCAGTATTTT; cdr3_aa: CATRLSGSMRTDTQYF
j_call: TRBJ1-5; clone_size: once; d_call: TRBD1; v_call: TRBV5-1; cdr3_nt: TGCGCCAGCAGCTTGGGCCCACAGGGGCAGGGTCAGCCCCAGCATTTT; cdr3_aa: CASSLGPQGQGQPQHF
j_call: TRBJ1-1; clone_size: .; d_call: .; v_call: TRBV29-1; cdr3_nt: TGCAGCGTGCGGGTTCACATGAACACTGAAGCTTTCTTT; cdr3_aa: CSVRVHMNTEAFF
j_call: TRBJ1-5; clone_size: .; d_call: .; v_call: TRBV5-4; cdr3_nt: TGTGCCAGCAGCTTTCAGGGAAGCAATCAGCCCCAGCATTTT; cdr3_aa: CASSFQGSNQPQHF
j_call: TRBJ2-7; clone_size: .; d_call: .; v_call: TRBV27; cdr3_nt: TGTGCCAGCAGTTTATGGGCCGGGGGCGAGCAGTACTTC; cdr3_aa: CASSLWAGGEQYF
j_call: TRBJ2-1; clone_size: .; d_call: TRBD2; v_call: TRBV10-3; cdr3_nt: TGTGCCATCAGTGAAGGCTGGGAGGGCGGGCAGTTCTTC; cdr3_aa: CAISEGWEGGQFF
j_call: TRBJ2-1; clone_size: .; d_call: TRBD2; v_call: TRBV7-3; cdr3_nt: TGTGCCAGCAGCCCGGGACTAGCTATAAATGAGCAGTTCTTC; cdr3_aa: CASSPGLAINEQFF
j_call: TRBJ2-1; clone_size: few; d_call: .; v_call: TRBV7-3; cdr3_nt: TGTGCCAGCAGCTTAGGCGCAGGCAATGAGCAGTTCTTC; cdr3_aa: CASSLGAGNEQFF
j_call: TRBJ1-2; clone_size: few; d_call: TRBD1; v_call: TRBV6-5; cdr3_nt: TGTGCCAGCAGTTACTCCGGGGACAGCCCCTATGGCTACACCTTC; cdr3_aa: CASSYSGDSPYGYTF
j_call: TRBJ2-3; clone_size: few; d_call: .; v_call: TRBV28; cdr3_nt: TGTGCCAGCACCCTGGACTGGGGCACAGATACGCAGTATTTT; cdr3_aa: CASTLDWGTDTQYF
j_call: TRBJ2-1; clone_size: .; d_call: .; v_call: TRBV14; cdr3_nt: TGTGCCAGCAGCCAAGCACTAGCAGTCTACAATGAGCAGTTCTTC; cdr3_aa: CASSQALAVYNEQFF
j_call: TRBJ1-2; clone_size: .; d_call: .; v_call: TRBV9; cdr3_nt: TGTGCCAGCAGCCCTTGGCCACGGGATGGCTACACCTTC; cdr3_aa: CASSPWPRDGYTF
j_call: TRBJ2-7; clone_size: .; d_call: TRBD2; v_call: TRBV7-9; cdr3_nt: TGTGCCAGCAGCCGCACTAGCGGCATCCCGTACGAGCAGTACTTC; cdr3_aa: CASSRTSGIPYEQYF
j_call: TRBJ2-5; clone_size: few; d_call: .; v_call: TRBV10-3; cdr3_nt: TGTGCCATCAGTGAGTCGATTAGGAGGGGAGAGACCCAGTACTTC; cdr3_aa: CAISESIRRGETQYF
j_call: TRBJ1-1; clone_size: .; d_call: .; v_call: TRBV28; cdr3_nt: TGTGCCAGCACCCCGGCGGGGGCAGCGAACACTGAAGCTTTCTTT; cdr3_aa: CASTPAGAANTEAFF
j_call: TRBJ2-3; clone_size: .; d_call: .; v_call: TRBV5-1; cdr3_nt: TGCGCCAGCAGCCAAAACCCAGATTCAGATACGCAGTATTTT; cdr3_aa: CASSQNPDSDTQYF
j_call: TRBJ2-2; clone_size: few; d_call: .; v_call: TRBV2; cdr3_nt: TGTGCCAGCACATCAGGTTCGAACACCGGGGAGCTGTTTTTT; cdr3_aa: CASTSGSNTGELFF
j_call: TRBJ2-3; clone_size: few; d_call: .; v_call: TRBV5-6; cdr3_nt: TGTGCCAGCAGCTCCAGGACAGTCCCCGATACGCAGTATTTT; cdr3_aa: CASSSRTVPDTQYF
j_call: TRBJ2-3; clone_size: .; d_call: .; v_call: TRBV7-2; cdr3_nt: TGTGCCAGCAGCCCGAGCGGCACCAGGTTAGATACGCAGTATTTT; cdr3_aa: CASSPSGTRLDTQYF
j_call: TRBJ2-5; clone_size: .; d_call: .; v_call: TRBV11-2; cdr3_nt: TGTGCCAGCAGCTTAGCCCGGGATGGTTTAGGGGAGACCCAGTACTTC; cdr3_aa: CASSLARDGLGETQYF
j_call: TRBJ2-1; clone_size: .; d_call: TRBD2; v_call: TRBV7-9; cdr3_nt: TGTGCCAGCAGCTTAGAAGAGGGAGGACTAGCGGGTGGTGAGCAGTTCTTC; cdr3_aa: CASSLEEGGLAGGEQFF
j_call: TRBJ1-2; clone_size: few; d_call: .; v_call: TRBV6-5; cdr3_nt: TGTGCCAGCACCCCGGAGGAGGGCCTCTATGGCTACACCTTC; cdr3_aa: CASTPEEGLYGYTF
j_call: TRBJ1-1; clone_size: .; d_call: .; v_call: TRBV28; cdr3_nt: TGTGCCAGCAGTATTATTCAGGCCGCTGAAGCTTTCTTT; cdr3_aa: CASSIIQAAEAFF
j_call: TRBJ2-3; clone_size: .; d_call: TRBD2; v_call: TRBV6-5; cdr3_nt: TGTGCCAGCAGTTACTCGAGCGGGGGGACGATAGATACGCAGTATTTT; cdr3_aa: CASSYSSGGTIDTQYF
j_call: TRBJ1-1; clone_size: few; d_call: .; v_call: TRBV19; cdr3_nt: TGTGCCAGTAGCCGCGTTGATTTGAACACTGAAGCTTTCTTT; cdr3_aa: CASSRVDLNTEAFF
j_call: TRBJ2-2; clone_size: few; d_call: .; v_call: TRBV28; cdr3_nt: TGTGCCAGCAGTTTAGGGCAGAACACCGGGGAGCTGTTTTTT; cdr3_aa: CASSLGQNTGELFF
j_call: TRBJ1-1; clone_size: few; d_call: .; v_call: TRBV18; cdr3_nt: TGTGCCAGCTCACTTGCAGGGAGGGGAACTGAAGCTTTCTTT; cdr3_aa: CASSLAGRGTEAFF
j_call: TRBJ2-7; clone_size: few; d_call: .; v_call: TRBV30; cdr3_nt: TGTGCCTGGAGACGAAGTAACGGGATCCCCTACGAGCAGTACTTC; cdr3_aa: CAWRRSNGIPYEQYF
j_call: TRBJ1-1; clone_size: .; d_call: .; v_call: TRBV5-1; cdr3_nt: TGCGCCAGCAGTATGAACACTGAAGCTTTCTTT; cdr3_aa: CASSMNTEAFF
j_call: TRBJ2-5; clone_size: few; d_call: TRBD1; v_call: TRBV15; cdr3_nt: TGTGCCACCAGCAGAGTGGGGACAGGGCAAGAGACCCAGTACTTC; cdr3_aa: CATSRVGTGQETQYF
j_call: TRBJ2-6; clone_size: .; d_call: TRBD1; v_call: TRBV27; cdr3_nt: TGTGCCAGCAGTCCCCCACCGGGACAGGCGACGTTTTCCGGGGCCAACGTCCTGACTTTC; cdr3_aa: CASSPPPGQATFSGANVLTF
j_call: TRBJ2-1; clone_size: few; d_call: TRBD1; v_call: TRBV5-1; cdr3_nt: TGCGCCAGCAGCCAGGACAGGGGGCGTGAGCAGTTCTTC; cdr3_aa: CASSQDRGREQFF
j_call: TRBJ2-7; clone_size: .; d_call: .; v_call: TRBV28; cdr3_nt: TGTGCCAGCAGTTTGTCGCGCGAGCAGTACTTC; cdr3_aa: CASSLSREQYF
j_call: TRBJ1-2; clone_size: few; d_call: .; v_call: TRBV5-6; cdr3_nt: TGTGCCAGCAGTACAGCTTATGGCTACACCTTC; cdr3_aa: CASSTAYGYTF
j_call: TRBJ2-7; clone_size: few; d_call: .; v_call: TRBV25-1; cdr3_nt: TGTGCCAGCGCCCTAGGGGACTCTTTCTACGAGCAGTACTTC; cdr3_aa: CASALGDSFYEQYF
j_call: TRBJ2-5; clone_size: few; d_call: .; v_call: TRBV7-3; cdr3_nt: TGTGCCAGCAGCCAGACCGGGATCAGAGAGACCCAGTACTTC; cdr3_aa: CASSQTGIRETQYF
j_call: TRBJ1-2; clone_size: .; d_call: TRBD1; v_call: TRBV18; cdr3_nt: TGTGCCAGCTCACCCGGGACAGATTATGGCTACACCTTC; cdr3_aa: CASSPGTDYGYTF
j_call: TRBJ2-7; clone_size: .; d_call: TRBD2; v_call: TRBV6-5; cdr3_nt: TGTGCCAGCACCCACGGCCGGGGACTACCCTACGAGCAGTACTTC; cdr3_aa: CASTHGRGLPYEQYF
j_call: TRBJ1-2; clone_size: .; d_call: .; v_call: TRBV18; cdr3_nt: TGTGCCAGCTCATCCGACAGCCTCTATGGCTACACCTTC; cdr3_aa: CASSSDSLYGYTF
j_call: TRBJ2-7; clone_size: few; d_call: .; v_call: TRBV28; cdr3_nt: TGTGCCAGCAGTTTATACGACAGGTACACCTACGAGCAGTACTTC; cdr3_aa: CASSLYDRYTYEQYF